These T cell receptor beta chains were read from a single sample in a study of early T cells in non-severe SARS-CoV-2 infection. TCRdb reprocessed the 5' RACE reads with MiXCR, giving one entry per CDR3 protein. The sample carries 95,000 to 110,000 distinct CDR3 sequences, over 8.5% recorded once. The sample taken for sequencing was whole blood. These TCRs come from an adult who was a healthcare worker with PCR-confirmed SARS-CoV-2 infection or an uninfected control (not recorded which). The conserved cysteine and the conserved F or W are not part of the CDR3 here.

v_call	j_call	cdr3_aa
TRBV20-1	TRBJ2-1	SAPIAGGEYEQF
TRBV7-2	TRBJ2-6	ASSPKGGTGANVLT
TRBV19	TRBJ2-3	ASGRTSGTDTQY
TRBV10-2	TRBJ2-4	ASQTSGRAKNIQY
TRBV20-1	TRBJ2-3	SATRTGGTDTQY
TRBV6-2/TRBV6-3	TRBJ2-1	ASSYKGNGQF
TRBV3-1	TRBJ2-5	ASSPRGRGTQY
TRBV28	TRBJ2-3	ASRPTALDTQY
TRBV9	TRBJ2-1	ASSVGSSSYNEQF
TRBV10-3	TRBJ2-1	AIAAGPSNEQF
TRBV28	TRBJ2-3	ASSPSSGTLFTDTQY
TRBV20-1	TRBJ2-2	SARRREKVTGELF
TRBV6-2/TRBV6-3	TRBJ2-7	ASSYSMMGNYEQY
TRBV10-2	TRBJ2-5	ASRLDGQETQY
TRBV7-9	TRBJ2-2	AGSGVPNTGELF
TRBV6-5	TRBJ2-1	ASRPDSTSYNEQF
TRBV5-4	TRBJ2-3	ASSSLDRAGSTDTQY
TRBV4-1	TRBJ2-7	ASSQDRDVYPYEQY
TRBV6-2/TRBV6-3	TRBJ2-2	AIRDRGEGGELF
TRBV20-1	TRBJ2-7	SASGVPPPYEQY
TRBV6-1	TRBJ2-3	ASSEAAGQGGDTQY
TRBV4-1	TRBJ2-2	ASSHPLAGGTGELF
TRBV7-6	TRBJ2-2	ASSPRESGELF
TRBV12-3/TRBV12-4	TRBJ2-1	ASSPRQGSMF
TRBV12-5	TRBJ2-2	ASGLGGTGELF
TRBV18	TRBJ2-3	ASSSLADTDTQY
TRBV6-2/TRBV6-3	TRBJ1-2	ASGSEGGYT
TRBV7-9	TRBJ2-4	ASSLGGVLAKNIQY
TRBV7-2	TRBJ2-2	ASVLAGVTTGELF
TRBV7-2	TRBJ1-1	ASTRRGGTEAF
TRBV14	TRBJ2-1	ASNQWLAGSSYNEQF
TRBV5-1	TRBJ2-1	ASSLRADSSYNEQF
TRBV20-1	TRBJ2-7	SAQEQVYEQY
TRBV5-1	TRBJ2-3	ASALAGEADTQY
TRBV3-1	TRBJ2-5	ASSQGGGAETQY
TRBV28	TRBJ1-2	ASSTRAGGNYGYT
TRBV11-2	TRBJ2-7	ASSLSSAGEQY
TRBV12-3/TRBV12-4	TRBJ2-1	ASSLDFDNEQF
TRBV28	TRBJ2-7	ASSTGSLSSYEQY
TRBV7-6	TRBJ2-1	ASSPHAGAGNEQF
TRBV12-3/TRBV12-4	TRBJ2-7	ASSLKGPNEQY
TRBV7-9	TRBJ2-1	ASSPVRQPVEQF
TRBV5-1	TRBJ1-2	ASSLDEGAEGYT
TRBV27	TRBJ2-1	ASSPSPIAGLALEEF
TRBV29-1	TRBJ2-6	SVIWWWNNVLT
TRBV29-1	TRBJ1-1	SGSRDRNTEAF
TRBV7-2	TRBJ2-7	ASSLDEVGYEQY
TRBV11-2	TRBJ2-5	ASSEAVAGGQETQY
TRBV2	TRBJ2-1	ASSRQGALNEQF
TRBV6-5	TRBJ2-4	ASSYTLPGIQY
TRBV12-3/TRBV12-4	TRBJ1-2	ASSKGTGTGYT
TRBV11-2	TRBJ2-1	ASELAGTREQF